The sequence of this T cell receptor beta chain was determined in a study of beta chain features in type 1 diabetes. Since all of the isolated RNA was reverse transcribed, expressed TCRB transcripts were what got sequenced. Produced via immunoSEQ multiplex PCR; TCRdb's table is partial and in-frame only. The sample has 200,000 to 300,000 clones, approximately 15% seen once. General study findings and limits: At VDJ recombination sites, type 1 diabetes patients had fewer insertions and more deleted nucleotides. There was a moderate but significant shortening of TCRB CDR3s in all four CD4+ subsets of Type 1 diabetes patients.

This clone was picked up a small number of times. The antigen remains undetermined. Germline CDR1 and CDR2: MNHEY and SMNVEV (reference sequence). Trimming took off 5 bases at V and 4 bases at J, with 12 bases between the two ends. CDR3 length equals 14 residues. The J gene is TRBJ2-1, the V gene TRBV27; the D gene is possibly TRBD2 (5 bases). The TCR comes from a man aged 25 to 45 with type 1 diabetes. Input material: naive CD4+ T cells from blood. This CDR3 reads CASSVTRGYNEQFF. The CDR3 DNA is TGTGCCAGCAGTGTAACTAGAGGTTACAATGAGCAGTTCTTC.